The entry that follows covers one TCR beta chain sequence. In the original analysis: Cell counts per sample came from amplifying reference gene primers. The table came from immunoSEQ multiplex PCR; TCRdb's copy has only in-frame clones and leaves some out. The V and J calls and the clone size are those of that table, but D and trimming were determined from the DNA. The sample lists around 130,000 clones, 80% to 85% occurring once. The data derive from a study of blood T cell repertoires in COVID-19. Turning to the study itself: Collection of acute and convalescent COVID-19 samples took place in the United States, Italy and Spain. Sample material is recorded as cDNA or gDNA derived from T cells, B-cell-depleted T cells, or PBMCs.

Trimming removed 2 bases at V and 5 bases at J, with 12 bases between. Germline-derived CDR1 and CDR2 are WNHNN and SYGVQD (reference sequence). The CDR3 consists of 14 residues. The rearrangement links TRBV10-1 to TRBJ1-1; D might be TRBD1 (5 bases). The TCR originated in a human donor in a cohort sampled during active COVID-19. The material sequenced was peripheral blood. DNA for the CDR3: TGCGCCAGCAGTGAGCTCAGGGTAGGGACTGAAGCTTTCTTT. Its translation is CASSELRVGTEAFF.